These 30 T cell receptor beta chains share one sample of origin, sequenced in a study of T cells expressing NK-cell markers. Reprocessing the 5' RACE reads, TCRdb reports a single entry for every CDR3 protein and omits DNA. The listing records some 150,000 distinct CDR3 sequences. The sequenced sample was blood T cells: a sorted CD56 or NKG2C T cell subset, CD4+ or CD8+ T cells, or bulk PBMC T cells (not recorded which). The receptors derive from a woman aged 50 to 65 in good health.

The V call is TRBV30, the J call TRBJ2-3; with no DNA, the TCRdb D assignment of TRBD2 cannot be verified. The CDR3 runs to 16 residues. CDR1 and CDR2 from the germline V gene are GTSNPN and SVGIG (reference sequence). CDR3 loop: CAWTSGSYLSTDTQYF.

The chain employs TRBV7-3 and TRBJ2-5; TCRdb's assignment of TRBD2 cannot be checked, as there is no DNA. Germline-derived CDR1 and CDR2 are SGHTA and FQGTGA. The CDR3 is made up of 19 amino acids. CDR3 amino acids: CASSRYGTSLVGEEETQYF.

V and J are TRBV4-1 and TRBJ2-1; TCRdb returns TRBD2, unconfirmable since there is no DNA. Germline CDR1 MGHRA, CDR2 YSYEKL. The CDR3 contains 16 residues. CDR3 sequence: CASSHQGLPSYNEQFF.

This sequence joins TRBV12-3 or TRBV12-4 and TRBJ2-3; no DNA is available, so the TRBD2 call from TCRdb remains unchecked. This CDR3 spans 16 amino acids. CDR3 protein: CASSALAEISTDTQYF.

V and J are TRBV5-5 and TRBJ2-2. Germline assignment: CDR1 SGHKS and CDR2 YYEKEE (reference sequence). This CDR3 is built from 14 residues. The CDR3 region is CASSLGLDGRELFF.

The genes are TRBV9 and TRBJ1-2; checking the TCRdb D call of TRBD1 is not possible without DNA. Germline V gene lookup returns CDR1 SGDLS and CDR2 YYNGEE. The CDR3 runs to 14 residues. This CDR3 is CASSGDRANYGYTF.

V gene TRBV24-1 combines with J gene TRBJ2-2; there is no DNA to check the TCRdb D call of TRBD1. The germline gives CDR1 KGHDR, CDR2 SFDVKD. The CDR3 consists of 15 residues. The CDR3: CATSSTGLDTGELFF.

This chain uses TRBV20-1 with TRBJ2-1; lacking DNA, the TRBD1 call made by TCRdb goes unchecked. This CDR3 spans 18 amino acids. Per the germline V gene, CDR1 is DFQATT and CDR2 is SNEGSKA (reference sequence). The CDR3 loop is CSARDLGTNQGSYNEQFF.

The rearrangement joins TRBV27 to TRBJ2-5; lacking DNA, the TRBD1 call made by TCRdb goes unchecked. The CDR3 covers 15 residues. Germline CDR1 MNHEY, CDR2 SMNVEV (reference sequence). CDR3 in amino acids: CASSLQSRKQETQYF.

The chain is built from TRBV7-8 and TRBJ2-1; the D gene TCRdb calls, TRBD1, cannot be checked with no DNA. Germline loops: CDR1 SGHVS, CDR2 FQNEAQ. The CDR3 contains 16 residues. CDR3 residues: CASSLAPGAVGDEQFF.

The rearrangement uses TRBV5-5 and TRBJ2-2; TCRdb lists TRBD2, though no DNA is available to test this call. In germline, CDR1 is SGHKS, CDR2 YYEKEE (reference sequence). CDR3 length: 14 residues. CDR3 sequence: CASSRSRGTGELFF.

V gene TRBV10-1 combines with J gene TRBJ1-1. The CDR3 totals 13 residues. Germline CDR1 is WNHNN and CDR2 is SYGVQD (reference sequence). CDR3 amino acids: CASSDTEYTEAFF.

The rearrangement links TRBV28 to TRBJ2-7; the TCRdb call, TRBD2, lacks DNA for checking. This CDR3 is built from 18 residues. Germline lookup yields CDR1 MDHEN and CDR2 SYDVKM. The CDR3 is CASSLEVRTSKSSYEQYF.

The CDR3 sequence is CASSFKHLRTSGRADTQYF. This chain connects TRBV12-3 or TRBV12-4 to TRBJ2-3; TCRdb lists TRBD2, though no DNA is available to test this call. This CDR3 contains 19 residues.

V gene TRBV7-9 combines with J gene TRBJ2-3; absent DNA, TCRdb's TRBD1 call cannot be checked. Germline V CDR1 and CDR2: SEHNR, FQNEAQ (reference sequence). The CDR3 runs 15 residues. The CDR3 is CASSQLQGVADTQYF.

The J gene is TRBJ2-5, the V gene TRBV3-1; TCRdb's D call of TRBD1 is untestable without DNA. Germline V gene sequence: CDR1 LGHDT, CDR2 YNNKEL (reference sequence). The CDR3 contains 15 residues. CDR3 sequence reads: CASSPPGDNQETQYF.

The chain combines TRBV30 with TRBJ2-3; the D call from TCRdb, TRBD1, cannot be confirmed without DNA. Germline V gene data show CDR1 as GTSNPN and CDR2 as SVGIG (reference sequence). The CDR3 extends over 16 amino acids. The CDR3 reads CAWSAPGTGGPDTQYF.

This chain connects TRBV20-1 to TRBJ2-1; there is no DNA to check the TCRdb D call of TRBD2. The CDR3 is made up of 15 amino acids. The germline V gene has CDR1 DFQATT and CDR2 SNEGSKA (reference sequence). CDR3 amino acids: CSARDGTSGYNEQFF.

The CDR3 sequence: CASSSLEAESSYEQYF. V and J are TRBV11-2 and TRBJ2-7. This CDR3 is 16 amino acids long. CDR1 and CDR2 from the germline V gene are SGHAT and FQNNGV.

CDR3 in amino acids: CASSLRGRTSTDTQYF. V gene TRBV5-4 combines with J gene TRBJ2-3; TCRdb's assignment of TRBD1 cannot be checked, as there is no DNA. The CDR3 is 16 amino acids. Germline lookup yields CDR1 SGHNT and CDR2 YYREEE (reference sequence).

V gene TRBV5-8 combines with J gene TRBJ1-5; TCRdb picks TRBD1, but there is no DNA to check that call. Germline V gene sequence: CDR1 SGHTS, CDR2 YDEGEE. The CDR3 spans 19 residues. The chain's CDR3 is CASSSPGQGISSGNQPQHF.

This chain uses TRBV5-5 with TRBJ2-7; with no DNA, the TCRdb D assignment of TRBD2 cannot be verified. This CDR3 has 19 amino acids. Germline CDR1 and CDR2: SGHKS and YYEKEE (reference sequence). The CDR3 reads CASSLEGGLAGYSSYEQYF.

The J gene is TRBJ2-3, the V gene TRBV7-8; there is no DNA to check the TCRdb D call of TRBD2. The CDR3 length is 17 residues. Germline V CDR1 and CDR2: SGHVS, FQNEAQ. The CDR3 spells CASSLRTSGTSTDTQYF.

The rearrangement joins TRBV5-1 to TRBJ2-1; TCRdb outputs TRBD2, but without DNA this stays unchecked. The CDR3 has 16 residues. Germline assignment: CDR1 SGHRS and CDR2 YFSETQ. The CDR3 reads CASSRGTSGPYNEQFF.

The CDR3 region is CASSSGSGASQPQHF. The chain recombines TRBV27 with TRBJ1-5; TCRdb outputs TRBD1, but without DNA this stays unchecked. The CDR3 length is 15 residues. Germline V lookup: CDR1 MNHEY, CDR2 SMNVEV (reference sequence).

The CDR3 reads CATSGLIGGNEQFF. The V gene is TRBV24-1, the J gene TRBJ2-1; the D call from TCRdb, TRBD1, cannot be confirmed without DNA. The CDR3 length is 14 residues. From germline, CDR1 is KGHDR and CDR2 SFDVKD.

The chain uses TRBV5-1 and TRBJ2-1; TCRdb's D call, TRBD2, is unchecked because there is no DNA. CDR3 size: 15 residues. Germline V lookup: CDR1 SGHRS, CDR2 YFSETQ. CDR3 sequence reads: CASRPGTSGTDEQFF. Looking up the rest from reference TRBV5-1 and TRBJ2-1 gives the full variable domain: KAGVTQTPRYLIKTRGQQVTLSCSPISGHRSVSWYQQTPGQGLQFLFEYFSETQRNKGNFPGRFSGRQFSNSRSEMNVSTLELGDSALYLCASRPGTSGTDEQFFGPGTRLTVL.

The CDR3 sequence: CASSRPTRTGELFF. The rearrangement joins TRBV3-1 to TRBJ2-2; the D gene TCRdb calls, TRBD2, cannot be checked with no DNA. Germline lookup yields CDR1 LGHDT and CDR2 YNNKEL (reference sequence). There are 14 residues in the CDR3.

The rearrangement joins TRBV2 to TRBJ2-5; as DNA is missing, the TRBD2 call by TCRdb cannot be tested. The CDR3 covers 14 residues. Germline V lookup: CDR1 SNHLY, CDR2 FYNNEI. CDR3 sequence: CASSGRDSQETQYF.

CDR3 sequence: CASSSGQNTGELFF. The chain combines TRBV5-6 with TRBJ2-2. CDR1 is SGHDT and CDR2 is YYEEEE in the germline V gene. The CDR3 is 14 residues long.